This TCR beta chain derives from a study of control samples from healthy donors and cancer patients. The germline V gene encodes CDR1 MGHRA and CDR2 YSYEKL. V lost 4 bases to trimming and J lost 2 bases, with 18 bases between them. This CDR3 contains 16 residues. Produced via immunoSEQ multiplex PCR; TCRdb's table is partial and in-frame only. The sample has 90,000 to 150,000 clones; around 89% are singletons. The receptor's source is a man aged 50 to 59 in good health. The source material was blood. The chain couples TRBV4-1 to TRBJ2-7; D gene ambiguous. The CDR3 loop reads CASSPRSYGRTYEQYF. The DNA of the CDR3 is TGCGCCAGCAGCCCAAGATCTTATGGCAGGACCTACGAGCAGTACTTC.